These T cell receptor beta chains were read from a single sample in a study of blood T cell repertoires in COVID-19. Using immunoSEQ multiplex PCR, the repertoire was profiled, and TCRdb retains in-frame clones only, with some absent. The sample has about 370,000 clones, around 87% seen once; the top ten hold around 9.3%. The sequencing sample was made of peripheral blood. The receptors shown here come from a woman under 40 with COVID-19, enrolled during active disease. Each CDR3 is given with its conserved first and last residue. The order of the fields is V gene, J gene, CDR3 protein.

TRBV18,TRBJ2-4,CASSQGQGGGIQYF
TRBV10-1,TRBJ2-2,CASSGAPGQGNTGELFF
TRBV2,TRBJ2-7,CASSANWQGDEQYF
TRBV15,TRBJ2-1,CATSRGTYYNEQFF
TRBV30,TRBJ2-7,CAWNHGREVDEQYF
TRBV11-1,TRBJ1-4,CASSLETRGGMFF
TRBV9,TRBJ1-4,CASSTPGGTGNEKLFF
TRBV5-1,TRBJ2-7,CASSIRTSGSSGEQYF
TRBV6-2/TRBV6-3,TRBJ2-6,CASSSPGQYVLTF
TRBV7-6,TRBJ1-1,CASSLDRGTEAFF
TRBV9,TRBJ2-1,CASSDSGSRYNEQFF
TRBV5-1,TRBJ1-3,CASSRTGQGAGGNTIYF
TRBV28,TRBJ2-7,CATGQIWKEQYF
TRBV4-3,TRBJ2-3,CASSQPTSGSRRDTQYF
TRBV20-1,TRBJ2-7,CSASRRRPTLPYEQYF
TRBV7-9,TRBJ1-2,CASSKAGFNYGYTF
TRBV7-2,TRBJ2-3,CASSLAAGGTDTQYF
TRBV25-1,TRBJ2-7,CASSDAGSGHEQYF
TRBV5-6,TRBJ1-1,CASSKTTGLTEAFF
TRBV15,TRBJ2-5,CATSRGLAGRETQYF
TRBV30,TRBJ2-4,CAWTSSGGRAKNIQYF
TRBV27,TRBJ1-3,CASSTSSGNTIYF
TRBV5-4,TRBJ1-6,CASRDGRGNSPLHF
TRBV7-2,TRBJ1-2,CASSLAMGADNYGYTF